The entry below gives a single TCR beta chain sequence along with its context. What it binds is unknown. Each sample yielded about 9.9 x 10^4 assayed TCR templates. Using immunoSEQ multiplex PCR, the repertoire was profiled, and TCRdb retains in-frame clones only, with some absent. The sample has around 110,000 clones; roughly 94% are singletons. These data belong to a study of siplizumab effects on memory and regulatory T cells. Study-wide points: Alloreactive CD4+ clones that could be mapped were on average about 70% Treg-derived with siplizumab, against approximately 30% in controls. Siplizumab significantly decreased alloreactive sequences from unstimulated CD4+ memory cells. Naive T cells apparently outstripped memory cells in diversity and seemed major alloresponse contributors.

Source material: non-Treg CD4+ T cells sorted from blood. The source of this sequence is a human donor in good health.

The CDR3 protein is CASSYPQSTGELFF. The DNA for the CDR3 is TGTGCCAGCAGTTACCCACAGAGCACCGGGGAGCTGTTTTTT. The chain employs TRBV6-5 and TRBJ2-2; D remains ambiguous. The CDR3 is 14 amino acids. Deletions cut 2 bases from V and 4 bases from J, with 8 bases between. CDR1 is MNHEY, CDR2 SVGAGI, per germline.